One sample yielded the 11 T cell receptor beta chains listed below, sequenced in a study of blood T cell repertoires in COVID-19 (dated by TCRdb to about 2020). Libraries were prepared through the immunoSEQ multiplex PCR assay. TCRdb took this table from immuneACCESS and kept in-frame rearrangements with V and J called. Such tables lack part of the clones; where checked against another copy, unresolved V genes explain under half of the gap, and the rest is unexplained. The sample table contains 200,000 to 300,000 clones; only one count was recorded for 86% of them. The ten largest clones take up 1.5% to 2% of the sample. Sequenced sample: peripheral blood. These receptors originate from a woman in her sixties or seventies who had recovered from COVID-19.

The J gene is TRBJ2-2, the V gene TRBV15, with D maybe TRBD2 (7 bases). The CDR3 is 18 amino acids. CDR1 and CDR2 (germline): LNHNV, YYDKDF (reference sequence). Deletions cut 4 bases from V and 7 bases from J, with 25 bases between. The CDR3 here is CATSTGRLTGGLGGELFF. The CDR3, as DNA: TGTGCCACCAGCACAGGCCGGTTAACGGGGGGCCTTGGCGGGGAGCTGTTTTTT.

The chain couples TRBV10-3 to TRBJ1-3; D not certain. From germline, CDR1 is ENHRY and CDR2 SYGVKD. V dropped 4 bases and J dropped 0 bases, with 7 bases sitting between them. CDR3 length equals 14 residues. Here the CDR3 reads CAISGEVSGNTIYF. In DNA, the CDR3 is TGTGCCATCAGTGGAGAAGTCTCTGGAAACACCATATATTTT.

The table lists this clone with a count of one. J is TRBJ1-1 and V is TRBV18, with a weak D call TRBD1 (5 bases). V gave up 3 bases and J gave up 4 bases, with 21 bases separating them. The CDR3 extends over 17 amino acids. Looked up from germline, CDR1 is KGHSH and CDR2 is LQKENI. The DNA for the CDR3 is TGTGCCAGCTCACCCGCCCTAGGGGCAGGGTGGGGCACTGAAGCTTTCTTT. The encoded protein is CASSPALGAGWGTEAFF.

The rearrangement joins TRBV5-1 to TRBJ2-5, with no clear D. In germline, CDR1 is SGHRS, CDR2 YFSETQ. Trimming shortened V by 5 bases and J by 4 bases, and 9 bases separated the two germline ends. The CDR3 spans 12 residues. The CDR3 DNA reads as TGCGCCAGCAGAACCTCGGGAGAGACCCAGTACTTC. Amino acids: CASRTSGETQYF. Full variable domain (missing parts from reference TRBV5-1 and TRBJ2-5): KAGVTQTPRYLIKTRGQQVTLSCSPISGHRSVSWYQQTPGQGLQFLFEYFSETQRNKGNFPGRFSGRQFSNSRSEMNVSTLELGDSALYLCASRTSGETQYFGPGTRLLVL.

V is TRBV7-9 and J is TRBJ1-1; 8 nucleotides match TRBD1. The V segment lost 4 bases and the J segment 1 base; nucleotides outside the gene matches: 5. CDR3 size: 15 residues. CDR1 and CDR2 (germline): SEHNR, FQNEAQ (reference sequence). The CDR3 bases are TGTGCCAGCAGCTCGATCAGGGGGCGGAACACTGAAGCTTTCTTT. Protein sequence: CASSSIRGRNTEAFF.

This clone was seen a few times. This chain uses TRBV11-3 with TRBJ1-1, with unresolved D. V was cut by 5 bases and J by 1 base, with 14 bases left in between. CDR3 length: 15 residues. Germline CDR1 and CDR2: SGHNT and YENEEA. The CDR3 is CASSQGGVGNTEAFF. In DNA form, the CDR3 reads TGTGCCAGCAGCCAAGGCGGGGTAGGGAACACTGAAGCTTTCTTT.

This clone was seen more than once but under ten times. V is TRBV18 and J is TRBJ2-2, with D uncertain. Germline CDR1 KGHSH, CDR2 LQKENI. CDR3 length equals 11 residues. The V end lost 2 bases, the J end lost 9 bases, and 4 bases lay between the germline ends. The CDR3: CASSPSWELFF. The CDR3 region has the DNA TGTGCCAGCTCACCATCCTGGGAGCTGTTTTTT.

This sequence joins TRBV29-1 and TRBJ1-6, with 8 nucleotides matching TRBD1. Trimming removed 1 base from V and 4 bases from J; junction bases left unmatched: 9. CDR3 length: 17 amino acids. Germline assignment: CDR1 SQVTM and CDR2 ANQGSEA. The DNA of the CDR3 is TGCAGCGTTGAAGGGACAGGGCGGAGAAGATATAATTCACCCCTCCACTTT. Protein: CSVEGTGRRRYNSPLHF.

The genes are TRBV6-2 or TRBV6-3 and TRBJ2-1; 11 bases are shared with TRBD2. There are 15 residues in the CDR3. Losses at the gene ends were 5 bases for V and 4 bases for J; bases not matched to a gene: 4. Per germline, CDR1 MNHEY and CDR2 SVGEGT. The CDR3 sequence is CASSLLAGVYNEQFF. The CDR3 DNA sequence: TGTGCCAGCAGTCTACTAGCGGGGGTTTACAATGAGCAGTTCTTC.

The J gene is TRBJ1-2, the V gene TRBV9, with 9 bases identical to TRBD1. Germline trimming cut 7 bases from V and 2 bases from J; bases unmatched to any gene: 6. Germline-derived CDR1 and CDR2 are SGDLS and YYNGEE. This CDR3 has 14 residues. This CDR3 is CASLRGTGNYGYTF. CDR3 bases: TGTGCCAGCCTCCGAGGGACAGGGAACTATGGCTACACCTTC.

V gene TRBV6-5 combines with J gene TRBJ1-1; D call uncertain. The CDR3 spans 13 residues. V dropped 10 bases and J dropped 2 bases, with 14 bases sitting between them. CDR1 is MNHEY and CDR2 is SVGAGI in the germline V gene. For the CDR3, the DNA is TGTGCCATAGGAGCCCATATCAACACTGAAGCTTTCTTT. It yields the protein CAIGAHINTEAFF.